This is a list of T cell receptor beta chains from one sample in a study of radiotherapy plus CTLA-4 blockade in lung cancer. Produced via immunoSEQ multiplex PCR; TCRdb's table is partial and in-frame only. The data contain 11,000 to 15,000 clones, over 75% of them singletons. The sequences come from peripheral blood, collected from a patient treated with radiotherapy plus ipilimumab. Every receptor here comes from a human donor with non-small cell lung cancer that progressed on radiotherapy plus ipilimumab. Some clones in this sample may be carry-over from other donors' samples. Each CDR3 is given with its conserved first and last residue.

V gene	CDR3 protein
TRBV5-6	CASSPGLRYQETQYF
TRBV19	CASISRSTDTQYF
TRBV11-2	CATQGTGPQETQYF
TRBV5-3	CARSSDLPNEKLFF
TRBV6-4	CASSDSNGEADTQYF
TRBV4-3	CASSQNRGSYEQYF
TRBV2	CASSAGTSVTDTQYF
TRBV10-3	CAISESRTGGAEQYF
TRBV28	CASSFMEVHTGELFF
TRBV10-2	CASSESGTSRPDTQYF
TRBV10-1	CASSEGTGGPVESGNTIYF
TRBV27	CASSLKFKAASSYEQYF
TRBV7-9	CASSQSDYEQYF
TRBV19	CASSLFRGSEQPQHF
TRBV29-1	CSVDFGQRFTEAFF
TRBV29-1	CSVEVSGSTDTQYF
TRBV4-3	CASSQGRGINTGELFF
TRBV11-2	CASSLPTPGINEQFF
TRBV19	CASSELGGVTGELFF
TRBV5-1	CASSLQGEGGYTF
TRBV18	CASSPRGVEGEAFF
TRBV7-3	CASSLFGQGEHNEQFF
TRBV4-1	CASSLIASGSSEQYF
TRBV5-5	CASSRGTGGIWTEAFF
TRBV27	CASSFGGSKAFF
TRBV7-2	CASSLTSGMIHYEQYF
TRBV6-1	CASREGSLDEQYF
TRBV27	CASSLRVSQTNYGYTF
TRBV11-2	CASASSYNEQFF